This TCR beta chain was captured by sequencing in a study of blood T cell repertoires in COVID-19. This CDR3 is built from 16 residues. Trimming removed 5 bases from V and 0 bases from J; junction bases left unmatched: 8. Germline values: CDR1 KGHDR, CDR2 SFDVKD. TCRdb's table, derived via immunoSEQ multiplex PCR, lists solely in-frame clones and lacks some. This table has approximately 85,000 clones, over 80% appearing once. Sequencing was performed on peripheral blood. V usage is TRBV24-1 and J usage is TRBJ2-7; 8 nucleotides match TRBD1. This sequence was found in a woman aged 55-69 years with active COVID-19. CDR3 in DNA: TGTGCCACCAGTGCACCCACAGGGACAGGCTCCTACGAGCAGTACTTC. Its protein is CATSAPTGTGSYEQYF.